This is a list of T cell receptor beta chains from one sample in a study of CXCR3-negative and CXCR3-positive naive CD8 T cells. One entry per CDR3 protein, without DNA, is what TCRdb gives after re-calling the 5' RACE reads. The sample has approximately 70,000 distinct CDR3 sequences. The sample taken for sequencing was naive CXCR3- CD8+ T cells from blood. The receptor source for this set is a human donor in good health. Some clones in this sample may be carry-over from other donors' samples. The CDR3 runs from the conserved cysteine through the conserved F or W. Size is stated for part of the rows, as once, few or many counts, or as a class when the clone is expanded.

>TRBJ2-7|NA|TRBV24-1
CATSRDGRSYEQYF
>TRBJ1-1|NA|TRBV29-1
CSVRSKGFTEAFF
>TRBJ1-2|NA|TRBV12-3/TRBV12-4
CASSLSADRGLNYGYTF
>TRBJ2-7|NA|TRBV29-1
CSVEEGLSYEQYF
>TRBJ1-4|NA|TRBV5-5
CASSLAVGGTNEKLFF
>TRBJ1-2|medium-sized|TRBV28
CASSLSGYYGYTF
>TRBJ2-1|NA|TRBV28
CASSGFPGTGLYNEQFF
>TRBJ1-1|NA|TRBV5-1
CASSSRDRVQGTEAFF
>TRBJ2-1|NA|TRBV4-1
CASSQEASGYNEQFF
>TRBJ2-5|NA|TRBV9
CASSVSGLAGDQETQYF
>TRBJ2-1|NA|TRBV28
CASSGLAGGSYNEQFF
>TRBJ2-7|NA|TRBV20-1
CSARLVYEQYF
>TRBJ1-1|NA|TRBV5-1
CASSLGPITGSRNTEAFF
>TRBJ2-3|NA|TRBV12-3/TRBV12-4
CASSLFLAGTDTQYF
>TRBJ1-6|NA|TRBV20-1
CSARRGDSASPLHF